Shown below are 7 T cell receptor beta chains from a single sample sequenced in a study of breast tumors, draining lymph nodes, adjacent tissues. TCRdb independently ran MiXCR on the multiplex PCR reads; one entry per CDR3 protein. The table lists some 230,000 distinct CDR3 sequences, approximately 36% of them singletons. Breast cancer patients provided tissue from their axillary draining lymph nodes. The source material was axillary lymph node tissue. The receptors shown here come from a female donor with breast cancer. Some clones in this sample may be carry-over from other donors' samples.

This clonotype was seen ten or more times. The chain links TRBV12-3 or TRBV12-4 to TRBJ1-2; 9 bases are a match to TRBD1. The V gene end was trimmed by 6 bases and the J gene end by 7 bases; junction bases not matched to a gene: 9. This CDR3 is built from 14 residues. DNA of the CDR3: TGTGCCAGCAGGTGGGACAGGGAGATTGCTGGCTACACCTTC. Protein product: CASRWDREIAGYTF.

Only a few counts were recorded for this clonotype. V usage is TRBV6-5 and J usage is TRBJ2-1, with D perhaps assigned TRBD1 or TRBD2 (6 bases each). CDR1 and CDR2 (germline): MNHEY, SVGAGI. The CDR3 has 15 residues. Trimming cost V 7 bases and J 2 bases, with 15 bases left between them. This CDR3 is CASMGFRGPYNEQFF. The DNA of the CDR3 is TGTGCCAGCATGGGCTTTCGGGGGCCCTACAATGAGCAGTTCTTC.

The V gene is TRBV20-1, the J gene TRBJ2-1; 7 bases fit TRBD1. The V gene's germline CDR1 is DFQATT and CDR2 SNEGSKA (reference sequence). The CDR3 consists of 16 residues. The J segment lost 7 bases and the V segment lost 3 bases, leaving 15 bases of the junction unmatched. CDR3 DNA: TGCAGTGCTAGGCTTAGGTTGACAGGGAGTGGGAATGAGCAGTTCTTC. Its protein is CSARLRLTGSGNEQFF.

Ten or more counts support this clonotype. V and J are TRBV5-8 and TRBJ2-3; 7 positions match TRBD2. J gave up 6 bases and V 5 bases, and 6 bases lay outside the gene matches. Germline V gene sequence: CDR1 SGHTS, CDR2 YDEGEE. The length of the CDR3 is 13 residues. CDR3 bases: TGTGCCAGCAGTCGGTTGACTAGCGATACGCAGTATTTT. This gives the protein CASSRLTSDTQYF. Together with reference TRBV5-8 and TRBJ2-3, the CDR3 gives the full variable domain: EAGVTQSPTHLIKTRGQQATLRCSPISGHTSVYWYQQALGLGLQFLLWYDEGEERNRGNFPPRFSGRQFPNYSSELNVNALELEDSALYLCASSRLTSDTQYFGPGTRLTVL.

This clonotype has just a few counts. This chain connects TRBV20-1 to TRBJ2-1, with D perhaps TRBD1 or TRBD2 (5 bases each). The V and J ends lost 0 bases and 3 bases respectively, with 21 bases between them. The germline V gene encodes CDR1 DFQATT and CDR2 SNEGSKA (reference sequence). This CDR3 comprises 18 residues. CDR3 DNA sequence: TGCAGTGCTAGAGATCTCCGGGGAGTGGGGGAGAACTACAATGAGCAGTTCTTC. It codes for CSARDLRGVGENYNEQFF.

This clonotype was seen a single time. The chain combines TRBV15 with TRBJ1-5; the match to TRBD1 covers 7 bases. The CDR3 loop spans 14 amino acids. Germline values: CDR1 LNHNV, CDR2 YYDKDF (reference sequence). The V segment lost 1 base and the J segment 4 bases; nucleotides outside the gene matches: 1. The CDR3 sequence is CATSRATGNQPQHF. The CDR3 nucleotides read TGTGCCACCAGCAGAGCGACAGGGAATCAGCCCCAGCATTTT. The whole variable domain, filled in from reference TRBV15 and TRBJ1-5, reads DAMVIQNPRYQVTQFGKPVTLSCSQTLNHNVMYWYQQKSSQAPKLLFHYYDKDFNNEADTPDNFQSRRPNTSFCFLDIRSPGLGDTAMYLCATSRATGNQPQHFGDGTRLSIL.

Ten or more counts support this clonotype. The genes are TRBV20-1 and TRBJ1-5; 11 positions match TRBD1. Germline CDR1 and CDR2: DFQATT and SNEGSKA (reference sequence). The V and J ends lost 3 bases and 6 bases, in that order; junction bases with no gene match: 10. There are 16 residues in the CDR3. CDR3 bases: TGCAGTGCTAGCTCCACAATCGGGACAGGGGGTCAGCCCCAGCATTTT. This encodes CSASSTIGTGGQPQHF.